Listed below are T cell receptor beta chains from one sample, sequenced in a study of T cells in localized non-small cell lung cancer. The repertoire was sequenced with immunoSEQ multiplex PCR; TCRdb's copy has only in-frame clones and lacks some. The sample carries 30,000 to 40,000 clones, around 85% recorded once. The input for sequencing was peripheral blood, taken before any cancer treatment. These receptors originate from a man aged 35 to 69 with stage I lung adenocarcinoma. CDR3s include the opening cysteine and the closing phenylalanine or tryptophan. The order of the fields is J gene, V gene, clone size, D gene, CDR3 DNA, CDR3 protein. The D gene is left open where the match is weak. Some rows have no size entry. The others give once, few or many, or a class for an expanded clone.

J gene: TRBJ2-7; V gene: TRBV5-1; clone size: few; D gene: .; CDR3 DNA: TGCGCCAGCAGCTCAGACGGCCTCTCCTACGAGCAGTACTTC; CDR3 protein: CASSSDGLSYEQYF
J gene: TRBJ2-7; V gene: TRBV5-1; clone size: .; D gene: TRBD1; CDR3 DNA: TGCGCCAGCAGCAGGGTAACCGGGACAGCAAACTACGAGCAGTACTTC; CDR3 protein: CASSRVTGTANYEQYF
J gene: TRBJ2-5; V gene: TRBV18; clone size: .; D gene: .; CDR3 DNA: TGTGCCAGCTCACCCCCAGGGAAAGAGACCCAGTACTTC; CDR3 protein: CASSPPGKETQYF
J gene: TRBJ2-1; V gene: TRBV5-1; clone size: once; D gene: .; CDR3 DNA: TGCGCCAGCAGCTTGGCGCGCCCCCCTAGGGGTGAGCAGTTCTTC; CDR3 protein: CASSLARPPRGEQFF
J gene: TRBJ1-2; V gene: TRBV15; clone size: few; D gene: TRBD1; CDR3 DNA: TGTGCCACCAGCAGAGGGGCGGTACAGGGGGCGGGTGGCTACACCTTC; CDR3 protein: CATSRGAVQGAGGYTF
J gene: TRBJ2-7; V gene: TRBV4-3; clone size: few; D gene: .; CDR3 DNA: TGCGCCAGCAGCCAAGAGGCAAACTACTACGAGCAGTACTTC; CDR3 protein: CASSQEANYYEQYF
J gene: TRBJ2-1; V gene: TRBV13; clone size: .; D gene: .; CDR3 DNA: TGTGCCAGCAGCTTAGAGGGGGAGCTCTACAATGAGCAGTTCTTC; CDR3 protein: CASSLEGELYNEQFF
J gene: TRBJ2-1; V gene: TRBV5-4; clone size: .; D gene: .; CDR3 DNA: TGTGCCAGCAGCTCCCAAGGGGGTGAGCAGTTCTTC; CDR3 protein: CASSSQGGEQFF
J gene: TRBJ2-7; V gene: TRBV11-2; clone size: .; D gene: .; CDR3 DNA: TGTGCCAGCAGCTCCTCGGGAGTTGGGCGGGGCGAGCAGTACTTC; CDR3 protein: CASSSSGVGRGEQYF
J gene: TRBJ2-1; V gene: TRBV11-2; clone size: .; D gene: .; CDR3 DNA: TGTGCCAGCAGTTTAGGGGGGTTGGGTACCGGGACCTACAATGAGCAGTTCTTC; CDR3 protein: CASSLGGLGTGTYNEQFF
J gene: TRBJ2-1; V gene: TRBV28; clone size: .; D gene: .; CDR3 DNA: TGTGCCAGCAGTTTGGGGGGCACCATAGGGAATGAGCAGTTCTTC; CDR3 protein: CASSLGGTIGNEQFF
J gene: TRBJ2-7; V gene: TRBV6-5; clone size: .; D gene: .; CDR3 DNA: TGTGCCAGCTTAAAACCCACCACCTACGAGCAGTACTTC; CDR3 protein: CASLKPTTYEQYF
J gene: TRBJ2-1; V gene: TRBV11-2; clone size: .; D gene: TRBD2; CDR3 DNA: TGTGCCAGCAGCTCCCGACAGACTATGGCGGGAGTGAGAGGTGAGCAGTTCTTC; CDR3 protein: CASSSRQTMAGVRGEQFF
J gene: TRBJ2-2; V gene: TRBV10-3; clone size: .; D gene: .; CDR3 DNA: TGTGCCATCAGCCGGACGACAGGGAACACCGGGGAGCTGTTTTTT; CDR3 protein: CAISRTTGNTGELFF
J gene: TRBJ2-7; V gene: TRBV27; clone size: .; D gene: TRBD1; CDR3 DNA: TGTGCCAGCAGTTCGAAACAGGGGGCTGACGAGCAGTACTTC; CDR3 protein: CASSSKQGADEQYF
J gene: TRBJ1-4; V gene: TRBV9; clone size: large; D gene: .; CDR3 DNA: TGTGCCAGCAGCGATCACAGGGCCGGGGGTGAAAAACTGTTTTTT; CDR3 protein: CASSDHRAGGEKLFF
J gene: TRBJ2-2; V gene: TRBV2; clone size: .; D gene: .; CDR3 DNA: TGTGCTGGGAATAGGGAGTTGACCGGGGAGCTGTTTTTT; CDR3 protein: CAGNRELTGELFF
J gene: TRBJ2-1; V gene: TRBV18; clone size: .; D gene: TRBD2; CDR3 DNA: TGTGCCAGCTCACCACAGGGACTAGCGGTCTTTAGCTCCTACAATGAGCAGTTCTTC; CDR3 protein: CASSPQGLAVFSSYNEQFF
J gene: TRBJ2-1; V gene: TRBV11-3; clone size: .; D gene: .; CDR3 DNA: TGTGCCAGCAGCTTAACCGGGGATGAGCAGTTCTTC; CDR3 protein: CASSLTGDEQFF
J gene: TRBJ2-6; V gene: TRBV27; clone size: once; D gene: .; CDR3 DNA: TGTGCCAGTCGCGGGGACTCTGGGGCCAACGTCCTGACTTTC; CDR3 protein: CASRGDSGANVLTF
J gene: TRBJ2-2; V gene: TRBV19; clone size: .; D gene: .; CDR3 DNA: TGTGCCAGTAGGGGGCGTAACCCCACCGGGGAGCTGTTTTTT; CDR3 protein: CASRGRNPTGELFF
J gene: TRBJ1-5; V gene: TRBV7-2; clone size: .; D gene: .; CDR3 DNA: TGTGCCAGCAGCCGATCAAGCAATCAGCCCCAGCATTTT; CDR3 protein: CASSRSSNQPQHF
J gene: TRBJ2-3; V gene: TRBV9; clone size: .; D gene: .; CDR3 DNA: TGTGCCAGCAGCGTAAGCGGTACTAGCACAGATACGCAGTATTTT; CDR3 protein: CASSVSGTSTDTQYF
J gene: TRBJ2-5; V gene: TRBV7-2; clone size: once; D gene: .; CDR3 DNA: TGTGCCAGCAGCCCAGGGACGAGGGCCCAAGAGACCCAGTACTTC; CDR3 protein: CASSPGTRAQETQYF
J gene: TRBJ1-1; V gene: TRBV4-2; clone size: .; D gene: TRBD1; CDR3 DNA: TGTGCCAGCAGCCAGGGACAGTTGAACACTGAAGCTTTCTTT; CDR3 protein: CASSQGQLNTEAFF
J gene: TRBJ2-1; V gene: TRBV29-1; clone size: .; D gene: .; CDR3 DNA: TGCAGCGTTGGTCCCTCGGGAGCGAGGGTCTACAATGAGCAGTTCTTC; CDR3 protein: CSVGPSGARVYNEQFF
J gene: TRBJ2-3; V gene: TRBV7-2; clone size: .; D gene: TRBD2; CDR3 DNA: TGTGCCAGCAGCCGCCGAGGGACTAGCGGGGGAGATACGCAGTATTTT; CDR3 protein: CASSRRGTSGGDTQYF
J gene: TRBJ2-1; V gene: TRBV11-2; clone size: .; D gene: .; CDR3 DNA: TGTGCCAGCGGCACCGTTGACGGGGACAATGAGCAGTTCTTC; CDR3 protein: CASGTVDGDNEQFF
J gene: TRBJ1-1; V gene: TRBV19; clone size: .; D gene: .; CDR3 DNA: TGTGCCAGTAGGAACGTCGGGGGGCGCGAAGCTTTCTTT; CDR3 protein: CASRNVGGREAFF
J gene: TRBJ2-1; V gene: TRBV15; clone size: .; D gene: TRBD2; CDR3 DNA: TGTGCCACCAGCAGAGCGGGAGGTCAATACAATGAGCAGTTCTTC; CDR3 protein: CATSRAGGQYNEQFF
J gene: TRBJ2-5; V gene: TRBV19; clone size: .; D gene: .; CDR3 DNA: TGTGCCAGTAGTATTCCCTCTCCCAGCGGGGAGACCCAGTACTTC; CDR3 protein: CASSIPSPSGETQYF
J gene: TRBJ2-5; V gene: TRBV4-2; clone size: .; D gene: .; CDR3 DNA: TGTGCCAGCAGCCAAAACCGTCCCGACGGGGGTACCCAGTACTTC; CDR3 protein: CASSQNRPDGGTQYF
J gene: TRBJ1-1; V gene: TRBV4-3; clone size: .; D gene: .; CDR3 DNA: TGCGCCAGCAGCCAAGATGGGTTTGGATCGGACACTGAAGCTTTCTTT; CDR3 protein: CASSQDGFGSDTEAFF
J gene: TRBJ2-7; V gene: TRBV5-5; clone size: .; D gene: TRBD2; CDR3 DNA: TGTGCCAGCAGCTTGGGGCTAGCGGTCATCTCCTACGAGCAGTACTTC; CDR3 protein: CASSLGLAVISYEQYF
J gene: TRBJ2-7; V gene: TRBV7-2; clone size: .; D gene: .; CDR3 DNA: TGTGCCAGCAGCTTCCGGAACCCCGTTTGGTCCTACGAGCAGTACTTC; CDR3 protein: CASSFRNPVWSYEQYF
J gene: TRBJ2-7; V gene: TRBV28; clone size: .; D gene: TRBD1; CDR3 DNA: TGTGCCAGCAGCTTAGCCGGGACAGGGGCCTACGAGCAGTACTTC; CDR3 protein: CASSLAGTGAYEQYF
J gene: TRBJ2-3; V gene: TRBV4-2; clone size: once; D gene: TRBD2; CDR3 DNA: TGTGCCAGCAGCCAAGGGCGGGAGGTTACGCAGTATTTT; CDR3 protein: CASSQGREVTQYF
J gene: TRBJ1-1; V gene: TRBV19; clone size: .; D gene: .; CDR3 DNA: TGTGCCAGTAGTTTCAAAGGGGACACTGAAGCTTTCTTT; CDR3 protein: CASSFKGDTEAFF
J gene: TRBJ2-3; V gene: TRBV19; clone size: .; D gene: TRBD2; CDR3 DNA: TGTGCCAGTAGTATTTTTGTAGCGGGAGGGCAAGATACGCAGTATTTT; CDR3 protein: CASSIFVAGGQDTQYF
J gene: TRBJ2-3; V gene: TRBV5-6; clone size: once; D gene: .; CDR3 DNA: TGTGCCAGCAGCGCCCGTGACAGGAGACTCACAGATACGCAGTATTTT; CDR3 protein: CASSARDRRLTDTQYF